The 21 T cell receptor beta chains listed next were all sequenced from one sample in a study of vaccination effects on CD4 cells after COVID-19. Their antigen targets remain unknown. Profiled with immunoSEQ multiplex PCR; TCRdb holds only in-frame clones, not every one. The top ten clones hold roughly 18% of a sample with tens of thousands of clones, approximately 62% of them seen once. Pools of viral peptides were used by the ViraFEST assay to expand antigen-specific CD4+ T cells ahead of sequencing. Cultured cells yielded isolated CD4+ T cells after roughly 11 days. Documented for the person is a PCR-confirmed SARS-CoV-2 infection occurring between March and December 2020. Sample: CD4+ T cells from PBMCs cultured with SARS-CoV-2 spike peptides, taken before COVID-19 vaccination. The receptors come from a human donor who had a prior SARS-CoV-2 infection.

This clone showed up just a few times. The V call is TRBV4-1, the J call TRBJ2-7; no clear D gene. Germline lookup yields CDR1 MGHRA and CDR2 YSYEKL. CDR3 length: 15 amino acids. V lost 4 bases to trimming and J lost 5 bases, with 18 bases between them. Written as DNA, the CDR3 is TGCGCCAGCAGCCGGACCCGGGCCCAACCCAACGAGCAGTACTTC. Its protein is CASSRTRAQPNEQYF.

This rearrangement joins TRBV6-1 to TRBJ1-2; 9 bases match TRBD1. V dropped 2 bases and J dropped 6; count of bases not matched to a gene: 4. The CDR3 sequence is 14 residues long. Germline V lookup: CDR1 MNHNS, CDR2 SASEGT. The CDR3 here is CASSEPGTGNGYTF. Written as DNA, the CDR3 is TGTGCCAGCAGTGAACCCGGGACAGGGAATGGCTACACCTTC.

The chain is built from TRBV6-5 and TRBJ2-1; perhaps TRBD1 as D (5 bases). Germline CDR1 and CDR2: MNHEY and SVGAGI. This CDR3 spans 13 amino acids. Trimming pared 4 bases from V and 6 bases from J, leaving 10 bases between. Here the CDR3 reads CASSLPGSNEQFF. DNA of the CDR3: TGTGCCAGCAGTTTACCAGGGTCCAATGAGCAGTTCTTC.

Written as DNA, the CDR3 is TGCGCCAGCAGCCAAGGGCGAGGACAGGGGGGAGCCAAAAACATTCAGTACTTC. It encodes CASSQGRGQGGAKNIQYF. The J gene is TRBJ2-4, the V gene TRBV4-1; 10 bases align to TRBD1. The junction had 6 bases not matched to a gene; V was cut back by 1 base and J by 0 bases. The CDR3 has 18 residues. Per germline, CDR1 MGHRA and CDR2 YSYEKL.

The chain links TRBV19 to TRBJ1-1; the D is unclear. Germline CDR1 LNHDA, CDR2 SQIVND (reference sequence). The CDR3 has 13 residues. Trimming took 5 bases from V and 4 from J, leaving 11 bases between them. The CDR3 DNA sequence: TGTGCCAGTAGTGGTCGGGGTTTCACTGAAGCTTTCTTT. Residues: CASSGRGFTEAFF.

This chain joins TRBV18 and TRBJ1-6; D unresolved. Germline assignment: CDR1 KGHSH and CDR2 LQKENI. V was cut by 2 bases and J by 5 bases, with 10 bases left in between. The CDR3 sequence is 15 residues long. The CDR3 reads CASSPWLRNNSPLHF. CDR3 nucleotide sequence: TGTGCCAGCTCACCATGGCTTAGAAATAATTCACCCCTCCACTTT.

The chain uses TRBV9 and TRBJ2-7, with 9 bases fitting TRBD1. CDR1 is SGDLS, CDR2 YYNGEE, per germline. The CDR3 runs 13 residues. Unmatched junction bases numbered 8, after V lost 7 bases and J lost 6 bases. Written as DNA, the CDR3 is TGTGCCAGCGGGTTGGGACAGGGCACCGAGCAGTACTTC. Its translation is CASGLGQGTEQYF. The variable domain in full, completed from reference TRBV9 and TRBJ2-7, reads DSGVTQTPKHLITATGQRVTLRCSPRSGDLSVYWYQQSLDQGLQFLIQYYNGEERAKGNILERFSAQQFPDLHSELNLSSLELGDSALYFCASGLGQGTEQYFGPGTRLTVT.

The chain joins TRBV28 to TRBJ1-2; D not certain. Trimming left V 1 base short and J 6 bases short, with 3 bases between. Germline V gene data show CDR1 as MDHEN and CDR2 as SYDVKM. The CDR3 is made up of 11 amino acids. For the CDR3, the DNA is TGTGCCAGCAGTTTATCAAATGGCTACACCTTC. This encodes CASSLSNGYTF.

This clone was counted a few times. The chain joins TRBV7-3 to TRBJ2-3; D might be TRBD1 or TRBD2, each matching 5 bases. This CDR3 has 13 amino acids. Germline CDR1 is SGHTA and CDR2 is FQGTGA. The V gene lost 8 bases and the J gene lost 8 bases, with 17 bases spanning the gap. CDR3 DNA sequence: TGTGCCAGCGGGACGGGTGCCTTAGGTACGCAGTATTTT. This translates into CASGTGALGTQYF.

This sequence joins TRBV30 and TRBJ1-2, with 7 bases lining up with TRBD1. The CDR3 extends over 13 amino acids. J gave up 5 bases and V 7 bases, and 10 bases lay outside the gene matches. Germline V lookup: CDR1 GTSNPN, CDR2 SVGIG (reference sequence). As DNA, the CDR3 is TGTGCCTCCGCTAGGGACAGACCTTATGGCTACACCTTC. Its protein is CASARDRPYGYTF.

The gene calls are TRBV7-3 and TRBJ1-1; TRBD1 might be the D (5 bases). The CDR3 totals 14 residues. Trimming shortened V by 4 bases and J by 2 bases, and 11 bases separated the two germline ends. Germline lookup yields CDR1 SGHTA and CDR2 FQGTGA. CDR3 DNA sequence: TGTGCCAGCAGCTCGGTGGGGGGAAACACTGAAGCTTTCTTT. Its translation: CASSSVGGNTEAFF.

The rearrangement links TRBV29-1 to TRBJ2-5, with TRBD1 matching over 7 bases. Germline V gene sequence: CDR1 SQVTM, CDR2 ANQGSEA. The V and J ends lost 3 bases and 4 bases, in that order; junction bases with no gene match: 2. This CDR3 has 12 amino acids. For the CDR3, the DNA is TGCAGCGTTGAGAGACAGGGAGAGACCCAGTACTTC. This sequence encodes CSVERQGETQYF. Filled out from reference TRBV29-1 and TRBJ2-5, the complete variable domain reads SAVISQKPSRDICQRGTSLTIQCQVDSQVTMMFWYRQQPGQSLTLIATANQGSEATYESGFVIDKFPISRPNLTFSTLTVSNMSPEDSSIYLCSVERQGETQYFGPGTRLLVL.

This chain uses TRBV6-4 with TRBJ2-1; 10 bases match TRBD2. V lost 2 bases and J lost 9; bases outside the gene matches: 7. The germline CDR1 and CDR2 sequences are MRHNA and SNTAGT. CDR3 size: 15 residues. DNA of the CDR3: TGTGCCAGCAGTGACGTCCTAGCGGGAGTCGGTGAGCAGTTCTTC. Encoded protein: CASSDVLAGVGEQFF.

This clone was counted a single time. The chain couples TRBV11-3 to TRBJ2-2, with 7 nucleotides matching TRBD1. Germline values: CDR1 SGHNT, CDR2 YENEEA. This CDR3 comprises 14 residues. The trim removed 4 bases at V and 6 bases at J, leaving 5 bases unmatched. In DNA, the CDR3 is TGTGCCAGCAGCTCTAGACAGGGCTCCGGGGAGCTGTTTTTT. It yields the protein CASSSRQGSGELFF. Combining the CDR3 with reference TRBV11-3 and TRBJ2-2 gives the whole variable domain EAGVVQSPRYKIIEKKQPVAFWCNPISGHNTLYWYLQNLGQGPELLIRYENEEAVDDSQLPKDRFSAERLKGVDSTLKIQPAELGDSAVYLCASSSRQGSGELFFGEGSRLTVL.

This rearrangement joins TRBV10-3 to TRBJ2-1; possibly TRBD1 or TRBD2 for D (5 bases each). Germline CDR1 reads ENHRY; CDR2 reads SYGVKD. This CDR3 comprises 16 residues. Trimming removed 6 bases from V and 4 bases from J, with 19 bases in between. The CDR3 loop reads CAISVTEGIGYNEQFF. The CDR3, as DNA: TGTGCCATCAGCGTGACTGAGGGGATAGGTTACAATGAGCAGTTCTTC.

The CDR3 DNA reads TGCGCCAGCAGCCAAGAGCCTGGGTCCTACAATGAGCAGTTCTTC. Its translation is CASSQEPGSYNEQFF. V usage is TRBV4-3 and J usage is TRBJ2-1; no firm D call. V shed 0 bases and J shed 1 base, with 7 bases lying between them. Per germline, CDR1 LGHNA and CDR2 YSLEER. The CDR3 loop spans 15 amino acids.

This chain links TRBV11-3 with TRBJ2-5, with D unclear. Germline V gene data show CDR1 as SGHNT and CDR2 as YENEEA. V was shortened by 1 base and J by 2 bases, with 8 bases between the two germline ends. This CDR3 spans 14 amino acids. DNA for the CDR3: TGTGCCAGCAGCTTAGGGCCAAATCAAGAGACCCAGTACTTC. Translated, it gives CASSLGPNQETQYF.

The chain's CDR3 is CAISERTGGRNEQYF. The CDR3 coding sequence is TGTGCCATCAGTGAGAGGACAGGGGGCAGAAACGAGCAGTACTTC. J is TRBJ2-7 and V is TRBV10-3, with 11 bases matching TRBD1. The length of the CDR3 is 15 residues. From germline, CDR1 is ENHRY and CDR2 SYGVKD. V lost 2 bases and J lost 5; bases outside the gene matches: 5.

This sequence joins TRBV27 and TRBJ2-3; D might be TRBD1 or TRBD2, each matching 5 bases. This CDR3 region has 14 residues. Between the trimmed V and J ends, which lost 6 bases and 6 bases, there was a span of 16 bases. From germline, CDR1 is MNHEY and CDR2 SMNVEV (reference sequence). The CDR3 DNA reads as TGTGCCAGCAGCCTATCGGGGCTTGGGGATACGCAGTATTTT. It encodes CASSLSGLGDTQYF.

This clone was seen a few times. This rearrangement joins TRBV30 to TRBJ2-7; TRBD1 matches 10 bases. Germline lookup yields CDR1 GTSNPN and CDR2 SVGIG (reference sequence). V was clipped by 2 bases and J by 7 bases; unmatched bases: 5. CDR3 length equals 13 residues. CDR3 sequence (DNA): TGTGCCTGGAGTACGGGACAGGGGTTTGAGCAGTACTTC. Its protein product is CAWSTGQGFEQYF.

This clone occurred a few times. The genes are TRBV15 and TRBJ1-5; no clear D. CDR1 LNHNV and CDR2 YYDKDF come from the germline V gene (reference sequence). This CDR3 is 18 amino acids long. Trimming left V 2 bases short and J 3 bases short, with 20 bases between. The CDR3 loop is CATSRLMGGSINNQPQHF. The CDR3 nucleotides read TGTGCCACCAGCAGACTTATGGGTGGGAGTATCAACAATCAGCCCCAGCATTTT.